A single sample is the source of the 4 T cell receptor beta chains below, sequenced in a study of T cells in Graves' hyperthyroidism and ophthalmopathy. The CDR3 regions of TCR beta were amplified from RNA transcripts. RT-PCR in the first round (using the HTBI primer set) targeted the TCR CDR3. Via MiXCR, TCRdb re-called the multiplex PCR reads, giving one row per CDR3 protein. The table has about 530,000 distinct CDR3 sequences, 15% to 20% seen once. Sequencing used blood. These receptor sequences come from a woman younger than 30 with Graves' ophthalmopathy.

This clonotype was observed a handful of times. The chain combines TRBV7-9 with TRBJ2-1; 8 bases are shared with TRBD2. Germline lookup yields CDR1 SEHNR and CDR2 FQNEAQ (reference sequence). Trimming took 7 bases from V and 7 from J; bases not matched to a gene: 15. The CDR3 spans 16 residues. The CDR3 DNA sequence: TGTGCCAGCATCCGCGGGGGGCAGCAGGCTTTGAATGAGCAGTTCTTC. Its protein is CASIRGGQQALNEQFF.

This clonotype was seen a few times. V gene TRBV30 combines with J gene TRBJ2-3; the D gene is possibly TRBD2 (6 bases). Trimming took off 1 base at V and 1 base at J, with 15 bases between the two ends. This CDR3 comprises 16 residues. Per the germline V gene, CDR1 is GTSNPN and CDR2 is SVGIG (reference sequence). CDR3: CAWSAMGRPGTDTQYF. The CDR3 region has the DNA TGTGCCTGGAGTGCGATGGGGAGGCCGGGCACAGATACGCAGTATTTT.

This clonotype was picked up many times. The rearrangement links TRBV28 to TRBJ2-2; a possible D gene is TRBD2 (5 bases). The CDR3 totals 18 residues. V was cut by 0 bases and J by 5 bases, with 19 bases left in between. Per germline, CDR1 MDHEN and CDR2 SYDVKM. The chain's CDR3 is CASSLCSVPSWDTGELFF. CDR3 sequence (DNA): TGTGCCAGCAGTTTATGCTCCGTTCCTAGCTGGGATACCGGGGAGCTGTTTTTT.

The sample holds one count of this clonotype. The rearrangement joins TRBV5-1 to TRBJ2-1, with 16 bases identical to TRBD2. The V segment lost 4 bases and the J segment 9 bases; nucleotides outside the gene matches: 7. This CDR3 comprises 16 residues. Germline CDR1 SGHRS, CDR2 YFSETQ. CDR3 nucleotides: TGCGCCAGCAGCGGAGGGACTAGCGGGGGGGCCAGTGAGCAGTTCTTC. This codes for CASSGGTSGGASEQFF.